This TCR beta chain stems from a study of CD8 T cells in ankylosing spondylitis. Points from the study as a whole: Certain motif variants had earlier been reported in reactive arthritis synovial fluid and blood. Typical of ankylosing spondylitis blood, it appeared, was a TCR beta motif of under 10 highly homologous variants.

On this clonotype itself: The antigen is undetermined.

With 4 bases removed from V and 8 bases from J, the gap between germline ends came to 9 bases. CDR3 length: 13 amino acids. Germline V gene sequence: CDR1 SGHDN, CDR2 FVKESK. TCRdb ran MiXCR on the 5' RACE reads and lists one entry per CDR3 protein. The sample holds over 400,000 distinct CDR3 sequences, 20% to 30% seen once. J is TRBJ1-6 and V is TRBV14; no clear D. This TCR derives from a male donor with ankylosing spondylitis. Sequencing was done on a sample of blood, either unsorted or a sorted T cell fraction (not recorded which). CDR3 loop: CASSPFGDSPLHF. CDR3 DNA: TGTGCCAGCAGCCCCTTTGGGGATTCACCCCTCCACTTT.